This entry lists 3 T cell receptor beta chains sequenced from one sample in a study of blood T cells in healthy people across ages. The second PCR ran about 7 to 12 cycles with a sample-barcoded 5' primer and J-beta primers. One entry per CDR3 protein, called by TCRdb with MiXCR from the 5' RACE reads. This sample yields 1.5 million to 2 million distinct CDR3 sequences, of which around 48% are seen a single time; 2.1% belongs to the top ten. Sample: blood. Every receptor here comes from a woman aged 40-49 years in good health.

This chain connects TRBV7-9 to TRBJ2-5; 8 nucleotides match TRBD1. V dropped 5 bases and J dropped 1; count of bases not matched to a gene: 9. The CDR3 has 16 residues. The germline V gene encodes CDR1 SEHNR and CDR2 FQNEAQ (reference sequence). CDR3 DNA sequence: TGTGCCAGCAGCCAGGGGGCAAGAGGCTTCCAAGAGACCCAGTACTTC. It translates to CASSQGARGFQETQYF.

This clonotype was seen a handful of times. This chain connects TRBV20-1 to TRBJ2-5; perhaps TRBD1 as D (6 bases). Trimming left V 2 bases short and J 1 base short, with 11 bases between. CDR1 and CDR2 (germline): DFQATT, SNEGSKA (reference sequence). The CDR3 has 14 residues. As DNA, the CDR3 is TGCAGTGCTAGAAAGGGGGAACTCCAAGAGACCCAGTACTTC. Protein product: CSARKGELQETQYF.

This clonotype was found a few times. The chain carries TRBV10-3 and TRBJ2-1; 11 bases fit TRBD2. Germline CDR1 reads ENHRY; CDR2 reads SYGVKD. V was pared by 4 bases and J by 8 bases, with 7 bases of the junction left unmatched. This CDR3 has 15 amino acids. DNA of the CDR3: TGTGCCATCAGTGCCCGTAGCGGGGGGGACGATGAGCAGTTCTTC. Translating it yields CAISARSGGDDEQFF.